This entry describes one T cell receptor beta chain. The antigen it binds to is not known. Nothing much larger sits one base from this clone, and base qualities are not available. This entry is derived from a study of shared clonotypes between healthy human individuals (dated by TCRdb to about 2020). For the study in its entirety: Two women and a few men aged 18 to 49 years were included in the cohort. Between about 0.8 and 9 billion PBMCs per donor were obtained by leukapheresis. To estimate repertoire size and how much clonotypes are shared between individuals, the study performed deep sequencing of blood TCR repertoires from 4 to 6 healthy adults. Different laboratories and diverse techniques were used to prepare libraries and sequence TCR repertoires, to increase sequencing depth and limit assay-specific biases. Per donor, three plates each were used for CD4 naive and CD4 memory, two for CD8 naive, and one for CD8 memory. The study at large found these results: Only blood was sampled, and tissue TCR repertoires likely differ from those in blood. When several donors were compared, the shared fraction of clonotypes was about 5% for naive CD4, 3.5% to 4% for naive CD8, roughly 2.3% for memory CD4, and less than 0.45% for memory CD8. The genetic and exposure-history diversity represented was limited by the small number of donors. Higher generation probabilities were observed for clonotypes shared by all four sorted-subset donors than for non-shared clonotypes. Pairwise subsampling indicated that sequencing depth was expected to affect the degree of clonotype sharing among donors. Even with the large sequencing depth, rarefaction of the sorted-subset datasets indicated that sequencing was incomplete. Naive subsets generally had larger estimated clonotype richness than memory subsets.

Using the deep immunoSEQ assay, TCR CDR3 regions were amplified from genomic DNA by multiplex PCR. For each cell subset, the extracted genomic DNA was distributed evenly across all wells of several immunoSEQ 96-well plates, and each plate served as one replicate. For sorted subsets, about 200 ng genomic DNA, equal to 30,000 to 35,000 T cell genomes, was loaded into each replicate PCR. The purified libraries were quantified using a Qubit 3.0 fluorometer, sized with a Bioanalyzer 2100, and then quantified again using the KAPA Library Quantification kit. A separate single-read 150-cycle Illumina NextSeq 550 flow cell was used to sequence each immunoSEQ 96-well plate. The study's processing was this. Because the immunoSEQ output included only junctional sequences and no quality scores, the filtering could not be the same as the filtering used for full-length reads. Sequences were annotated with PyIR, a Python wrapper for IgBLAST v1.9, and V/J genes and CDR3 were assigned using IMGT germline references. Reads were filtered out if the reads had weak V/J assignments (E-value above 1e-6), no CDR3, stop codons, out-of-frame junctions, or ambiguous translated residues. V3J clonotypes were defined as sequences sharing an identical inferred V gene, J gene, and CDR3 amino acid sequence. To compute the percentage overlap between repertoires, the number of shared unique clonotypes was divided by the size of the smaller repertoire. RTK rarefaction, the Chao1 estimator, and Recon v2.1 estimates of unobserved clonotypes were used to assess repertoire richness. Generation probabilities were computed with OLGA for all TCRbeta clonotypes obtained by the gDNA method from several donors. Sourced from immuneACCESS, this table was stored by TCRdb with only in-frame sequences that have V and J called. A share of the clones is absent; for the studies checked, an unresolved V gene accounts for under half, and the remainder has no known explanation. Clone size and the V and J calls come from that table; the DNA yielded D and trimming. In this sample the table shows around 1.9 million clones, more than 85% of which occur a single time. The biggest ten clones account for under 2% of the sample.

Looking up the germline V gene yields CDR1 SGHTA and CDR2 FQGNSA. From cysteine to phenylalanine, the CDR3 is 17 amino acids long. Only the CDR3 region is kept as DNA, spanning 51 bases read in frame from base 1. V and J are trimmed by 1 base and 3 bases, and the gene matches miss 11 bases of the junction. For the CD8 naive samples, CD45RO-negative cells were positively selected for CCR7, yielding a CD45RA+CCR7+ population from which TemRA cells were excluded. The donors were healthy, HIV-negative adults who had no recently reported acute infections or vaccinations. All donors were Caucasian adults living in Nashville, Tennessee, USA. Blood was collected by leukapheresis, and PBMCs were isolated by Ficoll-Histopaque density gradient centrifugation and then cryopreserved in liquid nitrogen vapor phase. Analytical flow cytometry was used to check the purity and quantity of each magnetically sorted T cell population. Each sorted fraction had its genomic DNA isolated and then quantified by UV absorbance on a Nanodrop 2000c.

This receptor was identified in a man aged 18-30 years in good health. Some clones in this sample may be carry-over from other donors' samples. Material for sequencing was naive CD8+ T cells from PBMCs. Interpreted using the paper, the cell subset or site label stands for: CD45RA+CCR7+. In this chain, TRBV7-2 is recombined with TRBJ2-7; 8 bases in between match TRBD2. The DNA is TGTGCCAGCAGCTTAGGCCCGGAGCGGGAGCGCGGCTACGAGCAGTACTTC. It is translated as CASSLGPERERGYEQYF. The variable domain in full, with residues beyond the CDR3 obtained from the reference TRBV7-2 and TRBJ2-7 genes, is GAGVSQSPSNKVTEKGKDVELRCDPISGHTALYWYRQSLGQGLEFLIYFQGNSAPDKSGLPSDRFSAERTGGSVSTLTIQRTQQEDSAVYLCASSLGPERERGYEQYFGPGTRLTVT.